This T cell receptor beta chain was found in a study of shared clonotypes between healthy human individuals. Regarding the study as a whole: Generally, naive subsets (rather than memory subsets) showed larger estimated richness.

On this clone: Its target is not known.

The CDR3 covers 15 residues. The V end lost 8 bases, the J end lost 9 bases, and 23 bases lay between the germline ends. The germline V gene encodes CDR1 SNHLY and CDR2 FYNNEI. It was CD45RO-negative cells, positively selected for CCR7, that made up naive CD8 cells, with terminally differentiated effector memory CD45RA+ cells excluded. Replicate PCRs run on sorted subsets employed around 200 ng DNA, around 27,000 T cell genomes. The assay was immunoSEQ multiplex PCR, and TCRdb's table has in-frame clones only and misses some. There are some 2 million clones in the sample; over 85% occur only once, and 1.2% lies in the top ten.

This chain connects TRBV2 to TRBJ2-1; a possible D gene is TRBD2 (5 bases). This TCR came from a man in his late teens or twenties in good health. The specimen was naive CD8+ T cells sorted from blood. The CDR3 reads CASDSKGEGLSEQFF. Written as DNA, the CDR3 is TGTGCCAGCGACTCGAAAGGAGAGGGCCTAAGTGAGCAGTTCTTC.